This note documents a single T cell receptor beta chain sequence. Antigen specificity is unknown. This record belongs to a study of cytomegalovirus exposure and HLA in healthy donors. Primers: 60 Vbeta forward and 13 Jbeta reverse. Generated by immunoSEQ multiplex PCR, the TCRdb table keeps only in-frame clones and is missing some. The repertoire includes about 190,000 clones, roughly 74% of them detected once, and 4.5% to 7.5% sits in the top ten. Study-wide points: What a later analysis showed was that several of the most significant clusters appeared linked to common viral pathogens. Clonal expansion, a later analysis showed, was greater in HLA-associated TCR beta chains than in equally common others. Most TCR sequences showed up rarely, but some public TCRs showed up in many donors.

The length of the CDR3 is 14 residues. CDR1 and CDR2 from the germline V gene are SGHAT and FQNNGV. Trimming cost V 3 bases and J 10 bases, with 13 bases left between them. The sequencing sample was made of PBMCs. The rearrangement joins TRBV11-2 to TRBJ1-6; unclear D gene. This receptor was identified in a woman in her thirties in good health and CMV-seropositive. CDR3 region: CASSLMGSQSPLHF. CDR3 nucleotides: TGTGCCAGCAGCTTGATGGGTAGCCAGTCACCCCTCCACTTT.